The 13 T cell receptor beta chains below all came from one sample that was sequenced in a study of tissue T cells after allogeneic stem cell transplantation. The table came from immunoSEQ multiplex PCR; TCRdb's copy has only in-frame clones and leaves some out. The data show about 43,000 clones, 92% seen once. The sequencing used blood, collected before transplantation. The receptors originated from a woman between 40 and 69 years old who later had graft-versus-host disease after an allogeneic stem cell transplant.

CDR3 bases: TGTGCCAGCAGTGACAATGGGGTCACTAATGAAAAACTGTTTTTT. Translated, it gives CASSDNGVTNEKLFF. The J gene is TRBJ1-4, the V gene TRBV25-1; D remains unclear. The CDR3 contains 15 residues. In germline, CDR1 is MGHDK, CDR2 SYGVNS. With 3 bases removed from V and 2 bases from J, the gap between germline ends came to 10 bases.

This rearrangement joins TRBV6-2 or TRBV6-3 to TRBJ1-2; TRBD1 is a possible D gene (5 bases). Per the germline V gene, CDR1 is MNHEY and CDR2 is SVGEGT. There are 13 residues in the CDR3. Trimming removed 0 bases at V and 10 bases at J, with 12 bases between. The CDR3 loop is CASSYSGLVVYTF. Written as DNA, the CDR3 is TGTGCCAGCAGTTACTCGGGGCTTGTGGTCTACACCTTC.

This chain joins TRBV24-1 and TRBJ2-2; D perhaps matches TRBD1 (5 bases). The V gene's germline CDR1 is KGHDR and CDR2 SFDVKD. The CDR3 has 17 amino acids. Trimming removed 1 base at V and 4 bases at J, with 15 bases between. CDR3 in DNA: TGTGCCACCAGTGATTTATCAGGGCCAAAAAGCACCGGGGAGCTGTTTTTT. It translates to CATSDLSGPKSTGELFF.

This clone has a handful of counts. The CDR3 DNA follows: TGTGCCAGCAGCCTCGGGGGGACAGCTAATGAAAAACTGTTTTTT. It codes for CASSLGGTANEKLFF. The chain has TRBV6-5 and TRBJ1-4, with 7 bases that match TRBD1. In germline, CDR1 is MNHEY, CDR2 SVGAGI. Losses at the gene ends were 6 bases for V and 3 bases for J; bases not matched to a gene: 7. The CDR3 consists of 15 residues.

The J gene is TRBJ2-1, the V gene TRBV4-1; 14 nucleotides line up with TRBD2. The V gene's germline CDR1 is MGHRA and CDR2 YSYEKL. After removal of 3 bases from V and 3 bases from J, the junction contained 7 bases not matched to a gene. The CDR3 has 18 amino acids. CDR3 sequence (DNA): TGCGCCAGCAGCCAGGAAGGACTAGCGGGAGGCTTCTACAATGAGCAGTTCTTC. Protein sequence: CASSQEGLAGGFYNEQFF.

The DNA of the CDR3 is TGTGCCAGCAGTTATAGCAGAGATCAGCCCCAGCATTTT. Its translation: CASSYSRDQPQHF. This chain joins TRBV6-1 and TRBJ1-5; D unclear. This CDR3 has 13 residues. Germline CDR1 and CDR2: MNHNS and SASEGT. The V end was cut by 5 bases, the J end by 5 bases, with 10 bases between.

The chain joins TRBV28 to TRBJ2-1; tentatively, D is TRBD1 or TRBD2 (5 bases each). The germline CDR1 and CDR2 sequences are MDHEN and SYDVKM. The CDR3 has 15 amino acids. V was pared by 3 bases and J by 4 bases, with 13 bases between. CDR3 in amino acids: CASSFEQEVYNEQFF. The CDR3 bases are TGTGCCAGCAGTTTTGAACAGGAGGTGTACAATGAGCAGTTCTTC.

This chain connects TRBV7-2 to TRBJ1-6; 9 bases map to TRBD1. This CDR3 region has 14 residues. The V gene's germline CDR1 is SGHTA and CDR2 FQGNSA. V was clipped by 5 bases and J by 7 bases; unmatched bases: 3. The CDR3 is CASSRGQGNSPLHF. CDR3 sequence (DNA): TGTGCCAGCAGCCGCGGACAGGGGAATTCACCCCTCCACTTT.

This clone was seen a few times. The J gene is TRBJ2-3, the V gene TRBV6-4, with D perhaps matching TRBD1 or TRBD2 (5 bases each). The CDR3 runs to 15 residues. Germline V gene sequence: CDR1 MRHNA, CDR2 SNTAGT. Trimming shortened V by 7 bases and J by 0 bases, and 14 bases separated the two germline ends. Here the CDR3 reads CASTRDGASTDTQYF. The CDR3, as DNA: TGTGCCAGCACCAGGGACGGAGCTAGCACAGATACGCAGTATTTT.

This chain joins TRBV29-1 and TRBJ2-3, with TRBD2 matching 10 bases. Germline V gene data show CDR1 as SQVTM and CDR2 as ANQGSEA. The junction had 12 bases not matched to a gene; V was cut back by 7 bases and J by 5 bases. The CDR3 contains 15 residues. This CDR3 is CSAVLIAGGGDTQYF. CDR3 in DNA: TGCAGCGCGGTGCTTATAGCGGGAGGAGGAGATACGCAGTATTTT.

The chain carries TRBV6-2 or TRBV6-3 and TRBJ1-1, with D perhaps TRBD1 (5 bases). The CDR3 covers 17 residues. Germline loops: CDR1 MNHEY, CDR2 SVGEGT. Trimming shortened V by 2 bases and J by 2 bases, and 18 bases separated the two germline ends. Written as DNA, the CDR3 is TGTGCCAGCAGTTACGTCCAGGACCGGGGGGTCAACACTGAAGCTTTCTTT. This gives the protein CASSYVQDRGVNTEAFF.

V usage is TRBV5-1 and J usage is TRBJ2-1; perhaps D is TRBD1 or TRBD2 (6 bases each). V was clipped by 3 bases and J by 1 base, with 35 bases between them. The V gene's germline CDR1 is SGHRS and CDR2 YFSETQ. The CDR3 contains 23 residues. The CDR3 spells CASSSAGHSGKFRMGDSYNEQFF. The DNA for the CDR3 is TGCGCCAGCAGCTCGGCGGGACATTCGGGGAAATTTCGGATGGGAGATTCCTACAATGAGCAGTTCTTC.

The rearrangement uses TRBV30 and TRBJ2-7, with D possibly called TRBD1 or TRBD2 (5 bases each). The CDR3 loop spans 14 amino acids. Germline V gene data show CDR1 as GTSNPN and CDR2 as SVGIG (reference sequence). V lost 4 bases, J lost 2 bases, and 15 bases lay in between. CDR3 amino acids: CAWNTGTATYEQYF. CDR3 nucleotide sequence: TGTGCCTGGAATACCGGGACGGCCACCTACGAGCAGTACTTC.